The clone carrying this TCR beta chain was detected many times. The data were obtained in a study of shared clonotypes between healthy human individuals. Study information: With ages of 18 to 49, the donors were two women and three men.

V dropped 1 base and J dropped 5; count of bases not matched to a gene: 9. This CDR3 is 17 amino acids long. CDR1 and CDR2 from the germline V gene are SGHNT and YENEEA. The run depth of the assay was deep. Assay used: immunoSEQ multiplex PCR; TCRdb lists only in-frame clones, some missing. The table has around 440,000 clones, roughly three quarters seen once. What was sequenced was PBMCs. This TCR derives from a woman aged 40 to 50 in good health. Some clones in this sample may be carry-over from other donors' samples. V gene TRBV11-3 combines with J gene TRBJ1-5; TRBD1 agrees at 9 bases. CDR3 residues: CASSLARTGEEDQPQHF. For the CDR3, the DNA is TGTGCCAGCAGCTTAGCCCGGACAGGGGAGGAGGATCAGCCCCAGCATTTT.